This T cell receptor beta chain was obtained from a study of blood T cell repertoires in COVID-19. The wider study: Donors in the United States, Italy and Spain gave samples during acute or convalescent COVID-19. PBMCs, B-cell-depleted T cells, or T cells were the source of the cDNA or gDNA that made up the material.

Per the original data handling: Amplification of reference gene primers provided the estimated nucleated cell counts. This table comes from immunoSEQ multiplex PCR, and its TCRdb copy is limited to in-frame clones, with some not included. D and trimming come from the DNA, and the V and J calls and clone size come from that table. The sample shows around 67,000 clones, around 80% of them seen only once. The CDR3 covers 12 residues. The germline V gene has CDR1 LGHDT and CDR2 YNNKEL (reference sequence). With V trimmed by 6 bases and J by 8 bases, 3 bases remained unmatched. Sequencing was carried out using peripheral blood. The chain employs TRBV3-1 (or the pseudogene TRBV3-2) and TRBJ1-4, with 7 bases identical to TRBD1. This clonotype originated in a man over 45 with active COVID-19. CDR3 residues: CASRRTGEKLFF. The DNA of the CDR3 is TGTGCCAGCAGGAGGACAGGCGAAAAACTGTTTTTT.